A single sample is the source of the 5 T cell receptor beta chains below, sequenced in a study of T cell responses to AZD1222 COVID-19 vaccine. Data came from immunoSEQ multiplex PCR; TCRdb stores just in-frame clones and leaves some out. The sample has some 160,000 clones, almost 90% seen once. The material sequenced was peripheral blood, taken on day 0 of AZD1222 vaccination. These receptors were collected from an adult in good health.

This clone occurred once. The chain joins TRBV28 to TRBJ2-7; D possibly corresponds to TRBD1 (6 bases). Germline lookup yields CDR1 MDHEN and CDR2 SYDVKM. The CDR3 is 12 residues long. V was trimmed by 6 bases and J by 4 bases, leaving 10 bases between them. CDR3 nucleotide sequence: TGTGCCAGCAGCGGACAGCTTTACGAGCAGTACTTC. As protein: CASSGQLYEQYF.

This rearrangement joins TRBV5-1 to TRBJ1-1; 7 bases agree with TRBD1. Germline V lookup: CDR1 SGHRS, CDR2 YFSETQ. J lost 4 bases, V lost 2 bases, and 2 bases had no gene match. The CDR3 is made up of 13 amino acids. The CDR3 DNA is TGCGCCAGCAGCTTTCAGGGGGGCACTGAAGCTTTCTTT. Protein product: CASSFQGGTEAFF.

The chain joins TRBV5-1 to TRBJ1-6, with TRBD1 matching 8 bases. V shed 5 bases and J 1 base; nucleotides not matched to a gene: 5. This CDR3 is 16 amino acids long. The germline V gene encodes CDR1 SGHRS and CDR2 YFSETQ. CDR3 DNA sequence: TGCGCCAGCAGATACCAGGGGGCTTCCTATAATTCACCCCTCCACTTT. It codes for CASRYQGASYNSPLHF.

This chain connects TRBV10-3 to TRBJ2-1, with D tentatively TRBD1 or TRBD2 (5 bases each). Between the trimmed V and J ends, which lost 5 bases and 4 bases, there was a span of 15 bases. Germline lookup yields CDR1 ENHRY and CDR2 SYGVKD. The CDR3 is made up of 15 amino acids. CDR3 sequence: CAISPGLRGYNEQFF. The DNA of the CDR3 is TGTGCCATCAGTCCGGGGCTCAGAGGTTACAATGAGCAGTTCTTC.

CDR3 nucleotide sequence: TGTGCCAGCAGCTTAGTTGACCGTTCCCAAGAGACCCAGTACTTC. Its protein product is CASSLVDRSQETQYF. This chain links TRBV7-2 with TRBJ2-5; the D is unclear. V lost 1 base, J lost 1 base, and 10 bases lay in between. Germline V CDR1 and CDR2: SGHTA, FQGNSA. The length of the CDR3 is 15 residues.